Here is one T cell receptor (beta chain) with its context. The CDR3 consists of 13 residues. Germline-derived CDR1 and CDR2 are SEHNR and FQNEAQ (reference sequence). This table comes from immunoSEQ multiplex PCR, and its TCRdb copy is limited to in-frame clones, with some not included. The sample records around 1.9 million clones, 93% being singletons. Naive-designated CD8 cells lacked CD45RO, were positively enriched for CCR7, and omitted terminally differentiated effector memory CD45RA+ cells. This record belongs to a study of shared clonotypes between healthy human individuals. Sequenced input: naive CD8+ T cells from PBMCs. The rearrangement uses TRBV7-9 and TRBJ2-5; possibly TRBD2 for D (6 bases). The end of the DNA aligns better with TRBJ2-7, so the J call may be wrong. This sequence originates from a man in his late teens or twenties in good health. Some clones in this sample may be carry-over from other donors' samples. DNA for the CDR3: TGTGCCAGCAGCCCCGGGGGATACTACGAGCAGTACTTC. Amino acids: CASSPGGYYEQYF.